This is a list of T cell receptor beta chains from one sample in a study of T cells in Graves' hyperthyroidism and ophthalmopathy. One entry per CDR3 protein, called by TCRdb with MiXCR from the multiplex PCR reads. Of about 55,000 distinct CDR3 sequences in the sample, about 57% were seen once. Sequencing input: blood. Receptor source: a woman aged 60-70 years with Graves' ophthalmopathy. CDR3s include the opening cysteine and the closing phenylalanine or tryptophan. A D gene is named only where the DNA matches it firmly. Clone size is shown for a subset of rows, as once, few, many or a class of expanded clone.

v_call: TRBV19; clone_size: -; j_call: TRBJ1-3; cdr3_length: 14; d_call: TRBD1; cdr3_aa: CASSAGGGMNTIYF; cdr3_nt: TGTGCCAGTAGTGCAGGGGGCGGGATGAACACCATATATTTT
v_call: TRBV5-1; clone_size: -; j_call: TRBJ2-5; cdr3_length: 16; d_call: -; cdr3_aa: CASSLKGQLTQETQYF; cdr3_nt: TGCGCCAGCAGCTTAAAGGGACAACTAACCCAAGAGACCCAGTACTTC
v_call: TRBV24-1; clone_size: -; j_call: TRBJ2-7; cdr3_length: 15; d_call: -; cdr3_aa: CATSDATGSSYEQYF; cdr3_nt: TGTGCCACCAGTGACGCGACCGGGAGCAGCTACGAGCAGTACTTC
v_call: TRBV7-3; clone_size: -; j_call: TRBJ2-7; cdr3_length: 16; d_call: TRBD1; cdr3_aa: CASSSESGTGGYEQYF; cdr3_nt: TGTGCCAGCAGCTCGGAATCCGGGACAGGGGGCTACGAGCAGTACTTC
v_call: TRBV7-9; clone_size: many; j_call: TRBJ2-2; cdr3_length: 15; d_call: TRBD1; cdr3_aa: CASSSGTGFHGELFF; cdr3_nt: TGTGCCAGCAGCTCCGGGACAGGGTTTCACGGGGAGCTGTTTTTT
v_call: TRBV15; clone_size: -; j_call: TRBJ2-7; cdr3_length: 13; d_call: -; cdr3_aa: CAISRDHEGEQYF; cdr3_nt: TGTGCCATCAGCAGAGATCATGAGGGGGAGCAGTACTTC
v_call: TRBV5-1; clone_size: -; j_call: TRBJ2-5; cdr3_length: 14; d_call: TRBD1; cdr3_aa: CASSARTGGETQYF; cdr3_nt: TGCGCCAGCAGCGCCCGGACAGGGGGAGAGACCCAGTACTTC
v_call: TRBV27; clone_size: many; j_call: TRBJ2-7; cdr3_length: 16; d_call: TRBD2; cdr3_aa: CASIPDRASGPYEQYF; cdr3_nt: TGTGCCAGCATTCCTGATCGGGCTAGCGGCCCCTACGAGCAGTACTTC
v_call: TRBV29-1; clone_size: few; j_call: TRBJ2-7; cdr3_length: 13; d_call: -; cdr3_aa: CSVEGFSGGEQYF; cdr3_nt: TGCAGCGTTGAGGGGTTCTCCGGGGGCGAGCAGTACTTC
v_call: TRBV12-3/TRBV12-4; clone_size: -; j_call: TRBJ2-1; cdr3_length: 12; d_call: -; cdr3_aa: CASRTLNNEQFF; cdr3_nt: TGTGCCAGCAGAACATTAAACAATGAGCAGTTCTTC